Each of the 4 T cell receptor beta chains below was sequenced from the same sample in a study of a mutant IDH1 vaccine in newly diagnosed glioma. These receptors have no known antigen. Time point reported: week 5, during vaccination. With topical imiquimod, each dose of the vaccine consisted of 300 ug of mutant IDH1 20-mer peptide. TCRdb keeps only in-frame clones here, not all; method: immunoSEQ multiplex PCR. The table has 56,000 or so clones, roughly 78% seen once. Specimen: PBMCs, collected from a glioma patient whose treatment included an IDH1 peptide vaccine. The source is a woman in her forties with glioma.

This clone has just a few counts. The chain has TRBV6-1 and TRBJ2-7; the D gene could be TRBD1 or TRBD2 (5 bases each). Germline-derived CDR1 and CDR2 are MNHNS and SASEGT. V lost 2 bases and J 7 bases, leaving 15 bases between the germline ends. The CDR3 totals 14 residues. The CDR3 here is CASSEPGLGGEQYF. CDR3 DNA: TGTGCCAGCAGTGAACCGGGGCTCGGTGGGGAGCAGTACTTC.

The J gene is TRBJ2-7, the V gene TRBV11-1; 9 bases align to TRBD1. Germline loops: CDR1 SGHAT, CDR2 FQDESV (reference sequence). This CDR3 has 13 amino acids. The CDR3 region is CATGTGSTYEQYF. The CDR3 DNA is TGTGCAACCGGGACAGGGAGCACCTACGAGCAGTACTTC.

The CDR3 spells CASSPRGAGGYTF. The CDR3 DNA reads TGTGCCAGCAGTCCCCGGGGGGCCGGTGGCTACACCTTC. The V and J genes are TRBV27 and TRBJ1-2; D may be TRBD1 (6 bases). Germline assignment: CDR1 MNHEY and CDR2 SMNVEV (reference sequence). V was cut by 5 bases and J by 7 bases, with 14 bases left in between. The CDR3 totals 13 residues.

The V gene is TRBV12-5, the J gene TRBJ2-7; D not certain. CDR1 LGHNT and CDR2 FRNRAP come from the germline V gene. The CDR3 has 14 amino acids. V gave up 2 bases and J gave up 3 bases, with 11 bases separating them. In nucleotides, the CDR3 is TGTGCTAGTGGTTTGATGGGAAGAAACTACGAGCAGTACTTC. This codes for CASGLMGRNYEQYF.